At least ten counts were recorded for the clone carrying this T cell receptor (beta chain). What it recognizes is unknown. This CDR3 comprises 12 residues. The germline gives CDR1 SGHVS, CDR2 FNYEAQ. V lost 4 bases, J lost 1 base, and 4 bases lay in between. The sample comes from a study of T and B cells in COVID-19 patients. About the research overall: Critical illness requiring mechanical ventilation or extracorporeal membrane oxygenation affected about 65% of the 20 active-infection patients. The study's findings and limits: Active COVID-19 showed highly clonal TRB repertoires; recovery showed diversity and richness above healthy donors.

From blood, roughly 250-500 ng of genomic DNA served as TRB template. Multiplex PCR with BIOMED2 TRB-A/B primer pools amplified TRB rearrangements. TCRdb used MiXCR to reprocess the multiplex PCR reads, holding one entry per CDR3 protein. The data show around 20,000 distinct CDR3 sequences, more than 30% seen once. This chain joins TRBV7-6 and TRBJ2-5; D unresolved. The TCR comes from a human donor who had recovered from COVID-19. Sequencing was done on a sample of blood. As DNA, the CDR3 is TGTGCCAGCAGCTCAGCCCAAGAGACCCAGTACTTC. Amino acid sequence: CASSSAQETQYF.